This is a list of T cell receptor beta chains from one sample in a study of CD8 T cells in Susac syndrome. TCRdb re-analysed the immunoSEQ multiplex PCR reads in MiXCR, keeping a single row per CDR3 protein. The table lists fewer than 200,000 distinct CDR3 sequences, 93% of them singletons. The sample consisted of CD4+ T cells from PBMCs. These receptor sequences come from a human donor in good health. CDR3s include the opening cysteine and the closing phenylalanine or tryptophan. Fields, in order: CDR3 protein, V gene, J gene.

CDR3 protein: CASSWTSGGRNEQFF
V gene: TRBV5-6
J gene: TRBJ2-1

CDR3 protein: CASSGGTGGFEQFF
V gene: TRBV27
J gene: TRBJ2-1

CDR3 protein: CASSQSERRGQPQHF
V gene: TRBV23-1
J gene: TRBJ1-5

CDR3 protein: CSVPPRRGTEAFF
V gene: TRBV20-1
J gene: TRBJ1-1

CDR3 protein: CSASRGVYTDTQYF
V gene: TRBV20-1
J gene: TRBJ2-3

CDR3 protein: CASSQWGMNTGELFF
V gene: TRBV3-1
J gene: TRBJ2-2

CDR3 protein: CSASGGAGETQYF
V gene: TRBV20-1
J gene: TRBJ2-5

CDR3 protein: CASSPRRGSSSGANVLTF
V gene: TRBV5-1
J gene: TRBJ2-6

CDR3 protein: CASSQAPTGRQETQYF
V gene: TRBV4-2
J gene: TRBJ2-5

CDR3 protein: CASSLSTGLTTPDTQYF
V gene: TRBV27
J gene: TRBJ2-3

CDR3 protein: CSARAHIGELFF
V gene: TRBV20-1
J gene: TRBJ2-2

CDR3 protein: CASSLVGSGAAYQPQHF
V gene: TRBV7-2
J gene: TRBJ1-5

CDR3 protein: CASIERSSYNEQFF
V gene: TRBV2
J gene: TRBJ2-1

CDR3 protein: CASSLGLGVNTEAFF
V gene: TRBV5-8
J gene: TRBJ1-1

CDR3 protein: CASSSPGLAVDTQYF
V gene: TRBV7-2
J gene: TRBJ2-3

CDR3 protein: CASSLTGTGNTGELFF
V gene: TRBV7-8
J gene: TRBJ2-2

CDR3 protein: CSGGQGAEKLFF
V gene: TRBV20-1
J gene: TRBJ1-4

CDR3 protein: CSVQVQRVETQYF
V gene: TRBV29-1
J gene: TRBJ2-5

CDR3 protein: CASSLLGGGNTEAFF
V gene: TRBV28
J gene: TRBJ1-1

CDR3 protein: CASSLVRGSETQYF
V gene: TRBV7-6
J gene: TRBJ2-5

CDR3 protein: CASSPVGNGETQYF
V gene: TRBV18
J gene: TRBJ2-5

CDR3 protein: CASSPWTGGLNNQPQHF
V gene: TRBV6-1
J gene: TRBJ1-5

CDR3 protein: CASSFWQGARETQYF
V gene: TRBV7-9
J gene: TRBJ2-5

CDR3 protein: CSVAPEAFF
V gene: TRBV29-1
J gene: TRBJ1-1

CDR3 protein: CASSYGTGLYGYTF
V gene: TRBV3-1
J gene: TRBJ1-2

CDR3 protein: CASSGGGRQPQHF
V gene: TRBV6-1
J gene: TRBJ1-5

CDR3 protein: CASCPSQLDEKLFF
V gene: TRBV21-1
J gene: TRBJ1-4

CDR3 protein: CASSSHLGGRTDTQYF
V gene: TRBV7-2
J gene: TRBJ2-3

CDR3 protein: CASRRAGGTDTQYF
V gene: TRBV28
J gene: TRBJ2-3

CDR3 protein: CASSDSYGGDPYTDTQYF
V gene: TRBV6-4
J gene: TRBJ2-3

CDR3 protein: CASSLGAYNSPLHF
V gene: TRBV7-3
J gene: TRBJ1-6

CDR3 protein: CSVAVGPQKETQYF
V gene: TRBV29-1
J gene: TRBJ2-5

CDR3 protein: CASSARGQRTDTQYF
V gene: TRBV9
J gene: TRBJ2-3

CDR3 protein: CASSRDGSLYGYTF
V gene: TRBV19
J gene: TRBJ1-2

CDR3 protein: CASSFSGGANTGELFF
V gene: TRBV6-2/TRBV6-3
J gene: TRBJ2-2

CDR3 protein: CASSITGTGVETQYF
V gene: TRBV5-1
J gene: TRBJ2-5

CDR3 protein: CASSLFQGMGSNQPQHF
V gene: TRBV28
J gene: TRBJ1-5

CDR3 protein: CSAPSGGAVNNEQFF
V gene: TRBV20-1
J gene: TRBJ2-1

CDR3 protein: CASSQRGGELFF
V gene: TRBV6-1
J gene: TRBJ2-2

CDR3 protein: CASSLIPEETQYF
V gene: TRBV5-1
J gene: TRBJ2-5

CDR3 protein: CASSFRGSYEQYF
V gene: TRBV27
J gene: TRBJ2-7

CDR3 protein: CASSLTGQVSGNTIYF
V gene: TRBV7-3
J gene: TRBJ1-3

CDR3 protein: CASKTVGANTGELFF
V gene: TRBV19
J gene: TRBJ2-2

CDR3 protein: CSVISGGTGELFF
V gene: TRBV29-1
J gene: TRBJ2-2

CDR3 protein: CSARDREGSNQPQHF
V gene: TRBV20-1
J gene: TRBJ1-5

CDR3 protein: CSVGQGGFF
V gene: TRBV29-1
J gene: TRBJ2-1

CDR3 protein: CASSRSPVTYNSPLHF
V gene: TRBV4-2
J gene: TRBJ1-6